The clone carrying this T cell receptor beta chain was detected a few times. Its target is unknown. This sample stems from a study of cytomegalovirus exposure and HLA in healthy donors. The study's findings and limits: The tendency of first-cohort TCR clusters to co-occur in the 100 to 150 validation repertoires emerged from a later analysis.

TCRdb keeps only in-frame clones here, not all; method: immunoSEQ multiplex PCR. The sample contains about 110,000 clones, approximately 94% of which appear only once. This CDR3 comprises 14 residues. Trimming took off 0 bases at V and 11 bases at J, with 11 bases between the two ends. In germline, CDR1 is MGHDK, CDR2 SYGVNS. The sequence was collected from a young woman in good health and CMV-seronegative. The chain couples TRBV25-1 to TRBJ1-6; TRBD1 is a possible D gene (5 bases). Material for sequencing was PBMCs. CDR3: CASSEYPGRPPLHF. For the CDR3, the DNA is TGTGCCAGCAGTGAATATCCAGGGAGGCCACCCCTCCACTTT.